This T cell receptor beta chain is from a study of blood T cell repertoires in COVID-19. Across the whole study: Sites across the United States, Italy and Spain contributed samples from acute and convalescent COVID-19. T cells, B-cell-depleted T cells, or PBMCs supplied cDNA or gDNA.

With 4 bases clipped from V and 1 base from J, the junction kept 10 bases outside the gene matches. Germline V CDR1 and CDR2: SQVTM, ANQGSEA. The CDR3 totals 17 residues. As handled by the study authors: Nucleated cell counts were estimated from reference gene primer amplification. Measured with immunoSEQ multiplex PCR; TCRdb has only the in-frame clones, and not every one. From that table come the V and J calls and clone size; the DNA was used to work out D and trimming. The sample consists of 75,000 to 100,000 clones, around 87% of them appearing once. The sequencing input was peripheral blood. The J gene is TRBJ2-3, the V gene TRBV29-1, with 11 bases identical to TRBD1. This TCR was recovered from a human donor in a cohort sampled during active COVID-19. CDR3 nucleotides: TGCAGCGTTGGGGGGGACAGGGGGAATTTGGGCACAGATACGCAGTATTTT. Its protein product is CSVGGDRGNLGTDTQYF.